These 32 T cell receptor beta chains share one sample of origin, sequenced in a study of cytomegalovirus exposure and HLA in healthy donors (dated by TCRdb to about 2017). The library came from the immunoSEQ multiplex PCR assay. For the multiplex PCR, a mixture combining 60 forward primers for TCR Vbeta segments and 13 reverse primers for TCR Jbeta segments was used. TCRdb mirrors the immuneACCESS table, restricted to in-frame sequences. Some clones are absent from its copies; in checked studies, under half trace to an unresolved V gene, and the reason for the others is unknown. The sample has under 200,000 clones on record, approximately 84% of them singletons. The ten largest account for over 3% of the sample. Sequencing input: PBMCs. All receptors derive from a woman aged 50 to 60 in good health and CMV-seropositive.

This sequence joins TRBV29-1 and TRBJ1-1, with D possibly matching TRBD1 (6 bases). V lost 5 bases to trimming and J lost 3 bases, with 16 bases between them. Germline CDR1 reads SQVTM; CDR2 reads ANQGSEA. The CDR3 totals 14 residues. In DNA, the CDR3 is TGCAGCGTTAAGGTCGCAGGGGCGGACACTGAAGCTTTCTTT. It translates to CSVKVAGADTEAFF.

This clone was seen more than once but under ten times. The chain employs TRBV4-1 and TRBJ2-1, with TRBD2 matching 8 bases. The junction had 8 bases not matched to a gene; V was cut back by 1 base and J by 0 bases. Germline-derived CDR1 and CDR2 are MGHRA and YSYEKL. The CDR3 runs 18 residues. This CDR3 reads CASSQGPLAGPSYNEQFF. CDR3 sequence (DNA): TGCGCCAGCAGCCAAGGTCCGTTAGCGGGGCCCTCCTACAATGAGCAGTTCTTC.

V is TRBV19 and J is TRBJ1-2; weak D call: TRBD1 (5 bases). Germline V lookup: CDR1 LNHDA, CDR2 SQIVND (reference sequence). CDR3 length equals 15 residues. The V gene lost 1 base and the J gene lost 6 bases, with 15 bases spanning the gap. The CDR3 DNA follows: TGTGCCAGTAGTATAGTAAGGCAGGGTTCGGATGGCTACACCTTC. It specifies CASSIVRQGSDGYTF.

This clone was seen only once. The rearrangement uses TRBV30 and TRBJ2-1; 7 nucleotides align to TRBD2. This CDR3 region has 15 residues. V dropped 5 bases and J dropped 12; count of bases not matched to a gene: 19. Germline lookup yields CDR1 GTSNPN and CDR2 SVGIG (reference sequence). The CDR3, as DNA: TGTGCCTGGGAATCTGGGACTACAACAACAGGCGTGCAGTTCTTC. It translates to CAWESGTTTTGVQFF.

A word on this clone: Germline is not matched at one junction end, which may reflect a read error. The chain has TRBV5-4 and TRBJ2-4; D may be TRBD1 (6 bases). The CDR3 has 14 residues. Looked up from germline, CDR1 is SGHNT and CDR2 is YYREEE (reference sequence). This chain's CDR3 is CASSLAGAKNSQYF. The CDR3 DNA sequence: TGTGCCAGCAGCTTGGCAGGGGCCAAAAACAGTCAGTACTTC.

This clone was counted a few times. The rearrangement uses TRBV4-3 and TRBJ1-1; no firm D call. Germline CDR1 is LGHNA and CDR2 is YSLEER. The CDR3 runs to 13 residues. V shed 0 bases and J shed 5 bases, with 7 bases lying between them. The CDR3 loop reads CASSQDAVTEAFF. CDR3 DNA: TGCGCCAGCAGCCAAGATGCAGTTACTGAAGCTTTCTTT.

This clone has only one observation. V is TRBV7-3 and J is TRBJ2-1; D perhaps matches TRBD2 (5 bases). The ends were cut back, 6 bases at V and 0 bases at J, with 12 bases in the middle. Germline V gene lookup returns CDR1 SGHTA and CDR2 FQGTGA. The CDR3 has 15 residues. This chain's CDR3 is CASSLQSGSYNEQFF. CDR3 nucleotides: TGTGCCAGCAGTCTACAGAGCGGCTCCTACAATGAGCAGTTCTTC.

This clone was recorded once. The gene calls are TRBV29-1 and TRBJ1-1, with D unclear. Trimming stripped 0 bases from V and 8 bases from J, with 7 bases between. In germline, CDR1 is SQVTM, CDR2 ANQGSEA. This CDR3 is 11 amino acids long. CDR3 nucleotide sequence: TGCAGCGTTGAAGAGGGCAGAGAAGCTTTCTTT. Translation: CSVEEGREAFF.

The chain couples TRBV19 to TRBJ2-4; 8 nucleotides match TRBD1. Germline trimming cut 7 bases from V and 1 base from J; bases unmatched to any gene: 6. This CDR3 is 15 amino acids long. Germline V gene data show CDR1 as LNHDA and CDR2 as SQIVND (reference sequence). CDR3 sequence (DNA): TGTGCCAGTACCACCCAGGGGGCCGCCAAAAACATTCAGTACTTC. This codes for CASTTQGAAKNIQYF.

The CDR3 region is CASSYETGGSTEAFF. The CDR3 DNA follows: TGTGCCAGCAGTTACGAGACAGGGGGAAGCACTGAAGCTTTCTTT. This rearrangement joins TRBV6-5 to TRBJ1-1; 9 bases line up with TRBD1. This CDR3 spans 15 amino acids. Germline values: CDR1 MNHEY, CDR2 SVGAGI. The J segment lost 4 bases and the V segment lost 2 bases, leaving 5 bases of the junction unmatched.

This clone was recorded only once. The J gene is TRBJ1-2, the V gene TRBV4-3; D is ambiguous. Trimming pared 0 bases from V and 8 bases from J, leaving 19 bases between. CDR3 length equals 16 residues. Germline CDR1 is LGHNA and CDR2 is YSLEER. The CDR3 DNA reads TGCGCCAGCAGCCAAGACGGCTCACTGATCGAGGAGGGCTACACCTTC. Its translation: CASSQDGSLIEEGYTF.

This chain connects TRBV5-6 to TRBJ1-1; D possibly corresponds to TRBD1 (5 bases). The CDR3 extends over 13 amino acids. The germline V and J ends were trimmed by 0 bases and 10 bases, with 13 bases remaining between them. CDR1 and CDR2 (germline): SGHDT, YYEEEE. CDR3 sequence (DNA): TGTGCCAGCAGCTTGGGGGGACTTAGAGGAGCTTTCTTT. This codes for CASSLGGLRGAFF.

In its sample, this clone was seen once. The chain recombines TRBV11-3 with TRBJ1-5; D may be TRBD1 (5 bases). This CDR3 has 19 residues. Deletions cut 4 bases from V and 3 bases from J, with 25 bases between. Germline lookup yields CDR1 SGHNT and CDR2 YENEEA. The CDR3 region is CASSWGEGPPLGHNQPQHF. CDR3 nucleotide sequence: TGTGCCAGCAGCTGGGGGGAGGGCCCCCCACTGGGTCACAATCAGCCCCAGCATTTT.

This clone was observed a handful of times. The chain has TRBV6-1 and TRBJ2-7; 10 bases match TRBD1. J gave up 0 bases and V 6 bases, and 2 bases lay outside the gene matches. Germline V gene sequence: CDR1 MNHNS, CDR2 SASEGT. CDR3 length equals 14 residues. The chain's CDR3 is CASSWDRGSYEQYF. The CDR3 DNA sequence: TGTGCCAGCAGCTGGGACAGGGGCTCCTACGAGCAGTACTTC.

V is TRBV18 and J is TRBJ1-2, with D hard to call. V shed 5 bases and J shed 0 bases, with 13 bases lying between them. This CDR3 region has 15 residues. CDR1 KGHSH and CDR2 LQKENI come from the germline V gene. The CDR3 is CASSGGGDANYGYTF. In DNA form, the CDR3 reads TGTGCCAGCTCAGGCGGCGGGGATGCTAACTATGGCTACACCTTC.

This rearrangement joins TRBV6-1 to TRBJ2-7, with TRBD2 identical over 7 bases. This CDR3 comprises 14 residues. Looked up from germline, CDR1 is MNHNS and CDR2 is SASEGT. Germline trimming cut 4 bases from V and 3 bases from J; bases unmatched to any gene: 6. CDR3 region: CASSVAGRYYEQYF. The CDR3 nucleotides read TGTGCCAGCAGTGTAGCCGGGAGGTACTACGAGCAGTACTTC.

The CDR3 nucleotides are TGTGCCAGCAGCATAGACAGCTCTGGAAACACCATATATTTT. Protein product: CASSIDSSGNTIYF. V usage is TRBV7-2 and J usage is TRBJ1-3, with D possibly matching TRBD1 (5 bases). In germline, CDR1 is SGHTA, CDR2 FQGNSA. This CDR3 comprises 14 residues. The ends were cut back, 5 bases at V and 0 bases at J, with 8 bases in the middle.

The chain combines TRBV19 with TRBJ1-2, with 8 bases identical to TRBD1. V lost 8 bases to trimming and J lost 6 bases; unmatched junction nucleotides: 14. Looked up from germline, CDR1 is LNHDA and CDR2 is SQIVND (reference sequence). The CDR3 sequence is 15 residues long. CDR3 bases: TGTGCCAGTTCACTCGGGACAGGCTTATGGGATGGCTACACCTTC. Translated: CASSLGTGLWDGYTF.

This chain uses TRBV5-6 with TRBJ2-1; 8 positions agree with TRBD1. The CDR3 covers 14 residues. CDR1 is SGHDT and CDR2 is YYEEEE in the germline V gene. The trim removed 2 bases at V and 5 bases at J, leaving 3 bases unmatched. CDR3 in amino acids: CASSFGQGDNEQFF. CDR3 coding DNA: TGTGCCAGCAGCTTCGGACAGGGTGACAATGAGCAGTTCTTC.

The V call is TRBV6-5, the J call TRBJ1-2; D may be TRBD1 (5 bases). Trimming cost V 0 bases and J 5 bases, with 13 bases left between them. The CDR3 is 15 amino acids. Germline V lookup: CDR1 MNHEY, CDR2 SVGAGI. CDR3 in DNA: TGTGCCAGCAGTTACTCGGGCGGGGGAGGGTATGGCTACACCTTC. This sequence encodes CASSYSGGGGYGYTF.

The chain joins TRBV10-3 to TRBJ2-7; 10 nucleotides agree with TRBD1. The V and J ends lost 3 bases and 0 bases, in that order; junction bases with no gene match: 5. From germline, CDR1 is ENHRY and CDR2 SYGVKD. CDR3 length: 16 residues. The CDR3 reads CAISEPGTGVSYEQYF. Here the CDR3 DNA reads TGTGCCATCAGTGAACCCGGGACAGGGGTCTCCTACGAGCAGTACTTC.

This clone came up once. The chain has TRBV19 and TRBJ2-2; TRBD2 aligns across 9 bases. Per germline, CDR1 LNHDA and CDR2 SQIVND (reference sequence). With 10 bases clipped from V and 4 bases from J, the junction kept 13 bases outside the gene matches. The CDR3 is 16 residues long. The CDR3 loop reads CATLGGRVWSTGELFF. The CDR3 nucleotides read TGTGCCACCCTTGGCGGGAGGGTTTGGAGCACCGGGGAGCTGTTTTTT.

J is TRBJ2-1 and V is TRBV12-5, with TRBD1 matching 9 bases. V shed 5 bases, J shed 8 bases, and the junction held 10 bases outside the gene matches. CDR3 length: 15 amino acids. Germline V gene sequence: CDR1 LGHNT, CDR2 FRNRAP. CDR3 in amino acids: CASGPRDRDFHEQFF. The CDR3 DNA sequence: TGTGCTAGTGGTCCCCGGGACAGGGACTTCCATGAGCAGTTCTTC.

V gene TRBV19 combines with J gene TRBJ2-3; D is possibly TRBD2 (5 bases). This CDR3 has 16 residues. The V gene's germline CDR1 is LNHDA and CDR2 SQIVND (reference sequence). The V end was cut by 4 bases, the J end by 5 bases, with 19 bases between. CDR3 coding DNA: TGTGCCAGTAGTACCACTGGCATGGCGGGTATAGATACGCAGTATTTT. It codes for CASSTTGMAGIDTQYF.

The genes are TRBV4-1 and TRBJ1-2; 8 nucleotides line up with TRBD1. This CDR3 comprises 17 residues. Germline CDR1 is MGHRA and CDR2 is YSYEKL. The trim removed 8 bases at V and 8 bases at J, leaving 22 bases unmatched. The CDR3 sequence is CASARGAGGDRTEGYTF. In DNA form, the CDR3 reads TGCGCCAGCGCGCGGGGCGCAGGGGGCGATAGAACGGAGGGCTACACCTTC.

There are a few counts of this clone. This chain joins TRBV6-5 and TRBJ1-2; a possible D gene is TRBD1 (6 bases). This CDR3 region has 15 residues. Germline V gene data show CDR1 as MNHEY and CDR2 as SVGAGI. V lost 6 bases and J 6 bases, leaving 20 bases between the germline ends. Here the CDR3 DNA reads TGTGCCAGCAGCCCCCAGACAGGAGCGACCAATGGCTACACCTTC. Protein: CASSPQTGATNGYTF.

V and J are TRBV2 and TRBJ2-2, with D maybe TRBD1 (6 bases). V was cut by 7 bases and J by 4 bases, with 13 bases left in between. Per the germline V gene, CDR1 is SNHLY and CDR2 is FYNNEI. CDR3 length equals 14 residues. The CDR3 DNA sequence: TGTGCCAGCAAGCAGCAGGGGACCACCGGGGAGCTGTTTTTT. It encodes CASKQQGTTGELFF.

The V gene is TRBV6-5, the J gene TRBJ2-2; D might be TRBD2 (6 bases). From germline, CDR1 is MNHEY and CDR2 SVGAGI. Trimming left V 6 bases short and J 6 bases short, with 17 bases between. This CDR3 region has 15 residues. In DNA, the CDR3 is TGTGCCAGCAGCTGGGACGGGGGAATGGCCGGGGAGCTGTTTTTT. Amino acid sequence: CASSWDGGMAGELFF.

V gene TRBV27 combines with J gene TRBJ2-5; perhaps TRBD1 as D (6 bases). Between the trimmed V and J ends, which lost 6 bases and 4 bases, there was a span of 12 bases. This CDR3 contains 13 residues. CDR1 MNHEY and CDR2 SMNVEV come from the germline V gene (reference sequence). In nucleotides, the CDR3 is TGTGCCAGCAGCCCTGGGGGCAGAGAGACCCAGTACTTC. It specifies CASSPGGRETQYF.

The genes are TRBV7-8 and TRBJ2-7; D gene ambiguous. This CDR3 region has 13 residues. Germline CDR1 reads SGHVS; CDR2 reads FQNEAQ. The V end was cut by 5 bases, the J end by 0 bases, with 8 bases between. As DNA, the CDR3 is TGTGCCAGCAGCATACGAGGCTCCTACGAGCAGTACTTC. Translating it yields CASSIRGSYEQYF.

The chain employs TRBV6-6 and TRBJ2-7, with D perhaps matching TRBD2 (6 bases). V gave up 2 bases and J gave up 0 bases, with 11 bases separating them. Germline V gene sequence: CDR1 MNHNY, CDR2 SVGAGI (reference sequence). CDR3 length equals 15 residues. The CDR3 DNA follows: TGTGCCAGCAGTTACGGCGGACTACACTCCTACGAGCAGTACTTC. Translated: CASSYGGLHSYEQYF.

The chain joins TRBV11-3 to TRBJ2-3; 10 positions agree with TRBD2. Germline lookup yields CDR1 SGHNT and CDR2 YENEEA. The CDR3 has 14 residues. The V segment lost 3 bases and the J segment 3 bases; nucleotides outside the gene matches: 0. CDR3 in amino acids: CASSLTSGTDTQYF. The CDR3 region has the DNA TGTGCCAGCAGCTTGACTAGCGGGACAGATACGCAGTATTTT.